The rows below give T cell receptor beta chains drawn from one sample of a study of beta chain features in type 1 diabetes. Only in-frame clones appear in the TCRdb table, and some are missing; sequencing was by immunoSEQ multiplex PCR. The sample carries roughly 450,000 clones, approximately 10% recorded once. The sample taken for sequencing was naive CD4+ T cells from blood. These receptors were collected from a woman under 30 in good health. Each CDR3 is given with its conserved first and last residue. The order of the fields is D gene, clone size, J gene, V gene, CDR3 DNA, CDR3 protein. D genes are given only for firm matches. Rows give clone size only sometimes, using once, few, many, or a class for an expanded clone.

D gene: NA; clone size: NA; J gene: TRBJ2-1; V gene: TRBV5-4; CDR3 DNA: TGTGCCAGCAGCTTGGAGGGGGAGTGGGTGAATGAGCAGTTCTTC; CDR3 protein: CASSLEGEWVNEQFF
D gene: NA; clone size: few; J gene: TRBJ2-6; V gene: TRBV30; CDR3 DNA: TGTGCCTGGAGCGAGGGGGCTGGGGCCAACGTCCTGACTTTC; CDR3 protein: CAWSEGAGANVLTF
D gene: TRBD2; clone size: NA; J gene: TRBJ2-1; V gene: TRBV7-9; CDR3 DNA: TGTGCCAGCAGCCAACAGTCGTATAGACTAGCGACATACAATGAGCAGTTCTTC; CDR3 protein: CASSQQSYRLATYNEQFF
D gene: NA; clone size: NA; J gene: TRBJ2-1; V gene: TRBV10-3; CDR3 DNA: TGTGCCATTAGCCCAGGGGATGAGCAGTTCTTC; CDR3 protein: CAISPGDEQFF
D gene: NA; clone size: few; J gene: TRBJ2-4; V gene: TRBV5-1; CDR3 DNA: TGCGCCAGCAGCCCCAACGGGATCGTTAACATTCAGTACTTC; CDR3 protein: CASSPNGIVNIQYF
D gene: NA; clone size: NA; J gene: TRBJ2-3; V gene: TRBV29-1; CDR3 DNA: TGCAGCGTTATTTCAGGGAAGACAGATACGCAGTATTTT; CDR3 protein: CSVISGKTDTQYF
D gene: NA; clone size: few; J gene: TRBJ2-2; V gene: TRBV14; CDR3 DNA: TGTGCCAGCAGCCAAAGGGTGCAAACCGGGGAGCTGTTTTTT; CDR3 protein: CASSQRVQTGELFF
D gene: NA; clone size: NA; J gene: TRBJ2-1; V gene: TRBV28; CDR3 DNA: TGTGCCAGCAGTTTATCTCTAAATGAGCAGTTCTTC; CDR3 protein: CASSLSLNEQFF
D gene: NA; clone size: NA; J gene: TRBJ2-2; V gene: TRBV7-2; CDR3 DNA: TGTGCCAGCAGCTTAGAGGGCGTGGCCGGGGAGCTGTTTTTT; CDR3 protein: CASSLEGVAGELFF
D gene: NA; clone size: few; J gene: TRBJ2-7; V gene: TRBV11-1; CDR3 DNA: TGTGCCAGCAGCTACCCGGGCCGCCCGCCGGGCGAGCAGTACTTC; CDR3 protein: CASSYPGRPPGEQYF
D gene: TRBD1; clone size: NA; J gene: TRBJ2-1; V gene: TRBV19; CDR3 DNA: TGTGCCACTCGTCAGGGGGCACTTCGGAATGAGCAGTTCTTC; CDR3 protein: CATRQGALRNEQFF
D gene: TRBD1; clone size: NA; J gene: TRBJ1-4; V gene: TRBV4-1; CDR3 DNA: TGCGCCAGCAGCCCTACCAGACAGGGCAAAGCGCTTAATGAAAAACTGTTTTTT; CDR3 protein: CASSPTRQGKALNEKLFF
D gene: TRBD2; clone size: NA; J gene: TRBJ2-3; V gene: TRBV7-2; CDR3 DNA: TGTGCCAGCAGCCGTGGACTAGCGGGGCCAGGCGATACGCAGTATTTT; CDR3 protein: CASSRGLAGPGDTQYF
D gene: TRBD2; clone size: NA; J gene: TRBJ2-3; V gene: TRBV6-1; CDR3 DNA: TGTGCCAGTAAAGCGGGGAGCACAGATACGCAGTATTTT; CDR3 protein: CASKAGSTDTQYF
D gene: TRBD2; clone size: few; J gene: TRBJ2-7; V gene: TRBV9; CDR3 DNA: TGTGCCAGCAGCGTAGGATACGTCTCTAGCGGGACCTACGAGCAGTACTTC; CDR3 protein: CASSVGYVSSGTYEQYF
D gene: TRBD1; clone size: NA; J gene: TRBJ2-1; V gene: TRBV29-1; CDR3 DNA: TGCAGCGGCGTCACCGGGACAGGGGGCAATGAGCAGTTCTTC; CDR3 protein: CSGVTGTGGNEQFF
D gene: NA; clone size: many; J gene: TRBJ2-3; V gene: TRBV25-1; CDR3 DNA: TGTGCCAGCAGTGATTTAGTAGGGCAGTATTTT; CDR3 protein: CASSDLVGQYF
D gene: NA; clone size: NA; J gene: TRBJ2-3; V gene: TRBV28; CDR3 DNA: TGTGCCAGCAGGCTCGCGGGACAATCGTCAGATACGCAGTATTTT; CDR3 protein: CASRLAGQSSDTQYF
D gene: NA; clone size: few; J gene: TRBJ2-5; V gene: TRBV7-2; CDR3 DNA: TGTGCCAGCAGTTCCAGAAGGGAGACCCAGTACTTC; CDR3 protein: CASSSRRETQYF
D gene: NA; clone size: few; J gene: TRBJ1-2; V gene: TRBV19; CDR3 DNA: TGTGCCAGTAGAACAGCGGGCTATGGCTACACCTTC; CDR3 protein: CASRTAGYGYTF
D gene: TRBD1; clone size: NA; J gene: TRBJ2-7; V gene: TRBV7-2; CDR3 DNA: TGTGCCAGCAGCCCCTCGGGACAGGGGGTATACGAGCAGTACTTC; CDR3 protein: CASSPSGQGVYEQYF
D gene: TRBD1; clone size: few; J gene: TRBJ1-5; V gene: TRBV5-4; CDR3 DNA: TGTGCCAGCAGCTTAGGACAGGGAAGCAATCAGCCCCAGCATTTT; CDR3 protein: CASSLGQGSNQPQHF
D gene: NA; clone size: NA; J gene: TRBJ1-4; V gene: TRBV27; CDR3 DNA: TGTGCCAGCAGTCCCCGTGTGGGTCAACTAATGAAATCACTGTTTTTT; CDR3 protein: CASSPRVGQLMKSLFF
D gene: NA; clone size: few; J gene: TRBJ2-5; V gene: TRBV4-1; CDR3 DNA: TGCGCCAGCAGCCAGGCAACAGGGTCCCGGGAGACCCAGTACTTC; CDR3 protein: CASSQATGSRETQYF
D gene: NA; clone size: NA; J gene: TRBJ2-7; V gene: TRBV7-9; CDR3 DNA: TGTGCCAGCAGCTCCCAGGGATATGAGCAGTACTTC; CDR3 protein: CASSSQGYEQYF
D gene: NA; clone size: few; J gene: TRBJ1-4; V gene: TRBV5-1; CDR3 DNA: TGCGCCAGCAGCTTGCCACGAGGGGGAGACAATGAAAAACTGTTTTTT; CDR3 protein: CASSLPRGGDNEKLFF
D gene: NA; clone size: few; J gene: TRBJ1-2; V gene: TRBV5-1; CDR3 DNA: TGCGCCAGCAGCTTGACTCGGAGTAACTATGGCTACACCTTC; CDR3 protein: CASSLTRSNYGYTF
D gene: NA; clone size: NA; J gene: TRBJ1-1; V gene: TRBV14; CDR3 DNA: TGTGCCAGCAACCAGGCCCCAGCTTTCTTT; CDR3 protein: CASNQAPAFF
D gene: NA; clone size: NA; J gene: TRBJ2-6; V gene: TRBV7-2; CDR3 DNA: TGTGCCAGCAGCAAAGACCCAACCGCCTCTGGGGCCAACGTCCTGACTTTC; CDR3 protein: CASSKDPTASGANVLTF
D gene: NA; clone size: NA; J gene: TRBJ1-6; V gene: TRBV11-2; CDR3 DNA: TGTGCCAGCAGCTTAGATCGAGCGGGACGGCCGTCCTCACCCCTCCACTTT; CDR3 protein: CASSLDRAGRPSSPLHF
D gene: NA; clone size: NA; J gene: TRBJ1-5; V gene: TRBV15; CDR3 DNA: TGTGCCACCAGCAGAGAAGGCCCATATAGCAATCAGCCCCAGCATTTT; CDR3 protein: CATSREGPYSNQPQHF
D gene: NA; clone size: NA; J gene: TRBJ2-7; V gene: TRBV4-3; CDR3 DNA: TGCGCCAGCAGCCGCCTCCAGGGGTACGAGCAGTACTTC; CDR3 protein: CASSRLQGYEQYF
D gene: TRBD2; clone size: few; J gene: TRBJ2-1; V gene: TRBV9; CDR3 DNA: TGTGCCAGCAGCGTAGGCTCGGGACTAGCTGGGGCCCACAATGAGCAGTTCTTC; CDR3 protein: CASSVGSGLAGAHNEQFF
D gene: NA; clone size: NA; J gene: TRBJ1-2; V gene: TRBV28; CDR3 DNA: TGTGCCAGCAGAGCCAGGGGTTATCACTACACCTTC; CDR3 protein: CASRARGYHYTF
D gene: NA; clone size: few; J gene: TRBJ2-5; V gene: TRBV21-1; CDR3 DNA: TGTGCCAGCAGCAAAGACCCTCGGACTAGCGGGCAAGAGACCCAGTACTTC; CDR3 protein: CASSKDPRTSGQETQYF
D gene: NA; clone size: once; J gene: TRBJ2-7; V gene: TRBV6-5; CDR3 DNA: TGTGCCAGCAGTTACTCGGCGGCACTCTCCTACGAGCAGTACTTC; CDR3 protein: CASSYSAALSYEQYF
D gene: NA; clone size: few; J gene: TRBJ2-5; V gene: TRBV27; CDR3 DNA: TGTGCCAGCAGTTCAGGGGCCAGGACCCAGTACTTC; CDR3 protein: CASSSGARTQYF
D gene: TRBD1; clone size: NA; J gene: TRBJ2-3; V gene: TRBV4-2; CDR3 DNA: TGTGCCAGCAGCCGGGACAGGAACACAGATACGCAGTATTTT; CDR3 protein: CASSRDRNTDTQYF
D gene: NA; clone size: NA; J gene: TRBJ2-5; V gene: TRBV29-1; CDR3 DNA: TGCAGCGTTCCCCGAGGGAATTCGGAGACCCAGTACTTC; CDR3 protein: CSVPRGNSETQYF
D gene: NA; clone size: NA; J gene: TRBJ2-4; V gene: TRBV7-8; CDR3 DNA: TGTGCCAGCACCAAGCTGGCCAAAAACATTCAGTACTTC; CDR3 protein: CASTKLAKNIQYF
D gene: NA; clone size: NA; J gene: TRBJ2-2; V gene: TRBV7-2; CDR3 DNA: TGTGCCAGCACCTCCGGACGGAGCACCGGGGAGCTGTTTTTT; CDR3 protein: CASTSGRSTGELFF
D gene: NA; clone size: NA; J gene: TRBJ2-6; V gene: TRBV7-9; CDR3 DNA: TGTGCCAGCAGCTTATCGAACAGGCACTCTGGGGCCAACGTCCTGACTTTC; CDR3 protein: CASSLSNRHSGANVLTF
D gene: NA; clone size: few; J gene: TRBJ1-2; V gene: TRBV7-9; CDR3 DNA: TGTGCCAGCAGCTTGAATACAGTGAACTATGGCTACACCTTC; CDR3 protein: CASSLNTVNYGYTF
D gene: NA; clone size: NA; J gene: TRBJ2-4; V gene: TRBV29-1; CDR3 DNA: TGCAGCGGGGGACTAGCCAAAAACATTCAGTACTTC; CDR3 protein: CSGGLAKNIQYF
D gene: NA; clone size: NA; J gene: TRBJ1-2; V gene: TRBV9; CDR3 DNA: TGTGCCAGCAGCGTAGAGGTACTGTCACTCTATGGCTACACCTTC; CDR3 protein: CASSVEVLSLYGYTF
D gene: NA; clone size: NA; J gene: TRBJ1-1; V gene: TRBV12-5; CDR3 DNA: TGTGCTAGTGGTCGGACAGTGAATGAAGCTTTCTTT; CDR3 protein: CASGRTVNEAFF